Listed below are T cell receptor beta chains from one sample, sequenced in a study of T cells in Graves' hyperthyroidism and ophthalmopathy. TCRdb re-analysed the multiplex PCR reads in MiXCR, keeping a single row per CDR3 protein. This table holds 660,000 or so distinct CDR3 sequences, less than 25% found once. The specimen sequenced was blood. These receptors all stem from a young man with Graves' ophthalmopathy. CDR3s include the opening cysteine and the closing phenylalanine or tryptophan. The order of the fields is D gene, clone size, V gene, J gene, CDR3 DNA, CDR3 protein. The D gene is left open where the match is weak. Only part of the rows carry a size: once, few, many, or a class if the clone is expanded.

.	many	TRBV5-1	TRBJ2-1	TGCGCCAGCAGCTCAGCCGCTATCGTCCGACACAATGAGCAGTTCTTC	CASSSAAIVRHNEQFF
TRBD2	few	TRBV27	TRBJ2-5	TGTGCCAGCAGTGCCGGGACTAGCGGGAGGAAGACCCAGTACTTC	CASSAGTSGRKTQYF
TRBD2	few	TRBV11-2	TRBJ2-7	TGTGCCAGCAGCTTAGTTCCTAGCGGGAATTCCTACGAGCAGTACTTC	CASSLVPSGNSYEQYF
.	.	TRBV10-1	TRBJ1-5	TGCGCCAGCAGCGCAGAGGGCGATCAGCCCCAGCATTTT	CASSAEGDQPQHF
.	many	TRBV6-2/TRBV6-3	TRBJ2-5	TGTGCCAGCAGTTACCGGTCCAAGGGAGAGACCCAGTACTTC	CASSYRSKGETQYF
.	once	TRBV10-3	TRBJ2-1	TGTGCCATCAGTGAAGCTAGCGTTTCCTACAATGAGCAGTTCTTC	CAISEASVSYNEQFF
.	many	TRBV5-1	TRBJ2-7	TGTGCCAGCAGCTTAGGTACAGGCTACGAGCAGTACTTC	CASSLGTGYEQYF
.	.	TRBV6-1	TRBJ2-5	TGTGCCAGCACTGGGAGGACCCAAGAGACCCAGTACTTC	CASTGRTQETQYF
TRBD2	.	TRBV20-1	TRBJ2-3	TGCAGTGCTAGAGGAGCGGGAAGGTTCACAGATACGCAGTATTTT	CSARGAGRFTDTQYF
.	many	TRBV28	TRBJ2-1	TGTGCCACTCTCCCCGCACAGGATACTAGATCAGGGGACAATGAGCAGTTCTTC	CATLPAQDTRSGDNEQFF
TRBD2	few	TRBV5-1	TRBJ2-4	TGCGCCAGCAGCGGGGCCTTAGCGGGAGCCGGCAAAAACATTCAGTACTTC	CASSGALAGAGKNIQYF
.	few	TRBV6-1	TRBJ2-1	TGTGCCAGCACCGGCGTCCCCAGCTCCTACAATGAGCAGTTCTTC	CASTGVPSSYNEQFF
TRBD2	many	TRBV28	TRBJ2-1	TGTGCCAGCAGTCCCTCCCGTAGCGGGAGGTGGAATGAGCAGTTCTTC	CASSPSRSGRWNEQFF
.	many	TRBV24-1	TRBJ2-2	TGTGCCACCAGTGCCCCCACAGACGGTTTCACCGGGGAGCTGTTTTTT	CATSAPTDGFTGELFF
TRBD2	.	TRBV28	TRBJ2-7	TGTGCCAGCAAACTAGCGGGGAGCTCCTACGAGCAGTACTTC	CASKLAGSSYEQYF
TRBD2	many	TRBV3-1	TRBJ2-1	TGTGCCAGCAGCCCCCTAGCGGGAGGGGTTTACAATGAGCAGTTCTTC	CASSPLAGGVYNEQFF
TRBD2	.	TRBV7-9	TRBJ2-1	TGTGCCAGCAGGCGGGGGGGCGAGCAGTTCTTC	CASRRGGEQFF
TRBD1	few	TRBV6-6	TRBJ1-4	TGTGCCAGCAGTTACTCCGGGACAGGGGCGGATGAAAAACTGTTTTTT	CASSYSGTGADEKLFF
TRBD1	many	TRBV6-2/TRBV6-3	TRBJ1-2	TGTGCCAGCAGTTCCCCAGGGACAGTTCCTGGCTACACCTTC	CASSSPGTVPGYTF
.	many	TRBV30	TRBJ1-1	TGTGCCTGGAGTGTACTATTTCTTGGGGGTCAGACTGAAGCTTTCTTT	CAWSVLFLGGQTEAFF
TRBD2	few	TRBV6-2/TRBV6-3	TRBJ2-7	TGTGCCAGCAGTTACTCGCGACTAGCGGAATCCTCCTACGAGCAGTACTTC	CASSYSRLAESSYEQYF
.	few	TRBV10-2	TRBJ1-6	TGCGCCAGCAGTGAGTCTAGGGATTCACCCCTCCACTTT	CASSESRDSPLHF
.	.	TRBV30	TRBJ1-3	TGTGCCTGCCGCCCCTCTGGAAACACCATATATTTT	CACRPSGNTIYF
.	.	TRBV7-9	TRBJ1-2	TGTGCCAGCAGTTGGGACCCTAACTATGGCTACACCTTC	CASSWDPNYGYTF
.	.	TRBV28	TRBJ2-7	TGTGCCACAGGACGGGGAGCCTACGAGCAGTACTTC	CATGRGAYEQYF
TRBD1	.	TRBV6-5	TRBJ2-7	TGTGCCAGCAGTTATGGACAGGAGAGCTCCTACGAGCAGTACTTC	CASSYGQESSYEQYF
.	few	TRBV28	TRBJ2-2	TGTGCCAGCGAAGGAGCCGGGGAGCTGTTTTTT	CASEGAGELFF
.	.	TRBV25-1	TRBJ1-1	TGTGCCAGCAGGTATATGAACACTGAAGCTTTCTTT	CASRYMNTEAFF
TRBD1	.	TRBV19	TRBJ1-2	TGTGCCAGCAAGACAGGGAACGGAAACTATGGCTACACCTTC	CASKTGNGNYGYTF
TRBD1	medium-sized	TRBV5-1	TRBJ1-5	TGCGCCAGCAGCTTTACGGGACAGAAAAATCAGCCCCAGCATTTT	CASSFTGQKNQPQHF
TRBD1	few	TRBV19	TRBJ1-5	TGTGCCAGTAGTAACAGGGGGCGCCTGGGCAATCAGCCCCAGCATTTT	CASSNRGRLGNQPQHF
.	.	TRBV28	TRBJ1-1	TGTGCCAGCAGCAAGGACACTGAAGCTTTCTTT	CASSKDTEAFF
TRBD1	few	TRBV27	TRBJ2-7	TGTGCCAGCAGGCGACAGGGCCCCTACGAGCAGTACTTC	CASRRQGPYEQYF
.	.	TRBV7-2	TRBJ2-7	TGTGCCAGCAGCCCCACCCCTGGGATCTACGAGCAGTACTTC	CASSPTPGIYEQYF
.	.	TRBV20-1	TRBJ1-2	TGCAGTGCTAGAGACACACAGAGTGGCTACACCTTC	CSARDTQSGYTF
.	.	TRBV28	TRBJ2-6	TGTGCCGAGCAGTCCTCTGGGGCCAACGTCCTGACTTTC	CAEQSSGANVLTF
.	many	TRBV6-5	TRBJ1-3	TGTGCCAGCAGTTACTTGTACGGCTCTGGAAACACCATATATTTT	CASSYLYGSGNTIYF
TRBD1	.	TRBV5-5	TRBJ2-2	TGCGCCAGCAGCTTTCACCGGGACAGGGCCACCGGGGAGCTGTTTTTT	CASSFHRDRATGELFF
.	many	TRBV7-2	TRBJ1-1	TGTGCCAGCAGCCCACGGAGGGAAGCTGAAGCTTTCTTT	CASSPRREAEAFF
.	.	TRBV3-1	TRBJ1-1	TGTGCCAGCAGCCAAGACCCCACGGAAGCTTTCTTT	CASSQDPTEAFF
.	many	TRBV30	TRBJ1-3	TGTGCCTGGAGGAGTAGGACGTCTGGAAACACCATATATTTT	CAWRSRTSGNTIYF
TRBD2	.	TRBV30	TRBJ2-3	TGTGCCTGGACCCCGACTAGCGACGCAGATACGCAGTATTTT	CAWTPTSDADTQYF
.	many	TRBV28	TRBJ2-7	TGTGCCAGCAGTGAGACTTGGTCGAGCTCCTACGAGCAGTACTTC	CASSETWSSSYEQYF
.	.	TRBV9	TRBJ1-1	TGTGCCAGCAGCGCAGTCCCCCTCCGCACTGAAGCTTTCTTT	CASSAVPLRTEAFF
.	.	TRBV20-1	TRBJ2-7	TGCAGTGCTAGAGATACCAGGGTCAACGAGCAGTACTTC	CSARDTRVNEQYF
.	few	TRBV4-1	TRBJ2-3	TGCGCCAGCAGCCAAGAGGTTCCAGGATCACAAGATACGCAGTATTTT	CASSQEVPGSQDTQYF
TRBD2	many	TRBV20-1	TRBJ2-1	TGCAGTGCTAGAGGGACGGGAGGAGACAATGAGCAGTTCTTC	CSARGTGGDNEQFF
.	many	TRBV12-3/TRBV12-4	TRBJ2-5	TGTGCCAGCAGGGACTTCCAAGAGACCCAGTACTTC	CASRDFQETQYF
TRBD1	many	TRBV2	TRBJ1-5	TGTGCCAGCAAGGAGGGACAGGGGATATCTCAGCCCCAGCATTTT	CASKEGQGISQPQHF
.	.	TRBV18	TRBJ2-1	TGTGCCAGCTCAGGAAATGGAGGGGACAATGAGCAGTTCTTC	CASSGNGGDNEQFF
TRBD2	few	TRBV3-1	TRBJ2-1	TGTGCCAGCAGCCCCGGTGGAGCGGGAGAAGGTGAGCAGTTCTTC	CASSPGGAGEGEQFF
.	.	TRBV6-1	TRBJ2-3	TGTGCCAGCACCCCCGTCCTGAGGAACTCAGGACCCACAGATACGCAGTATTTT	CASTPVLRNSGPTDTQYF